These T cell receptor beta chains were read from a single sample in a study of blood T cell repertoires in COVID-19. TCRdb's table, derived via immunoSEQ multiplex PCR, lists solely in-frame clones and lacks some. The sample lists around 400,000 clones, approximately 89% occurring once. The specimen was peripheral blood. These receptors were collected from a woman aged 60-70 years with COVID-19, enrolled during active disease. CDR3s include the opening cysteine and the closing phenylalanine or tryptophan. A D gene is named only where the DNA matches it firmly. Where a row states a size, it is once, few, many or the class of an expanded clone; other rows omit it.

CDR3nt: TGTGCCAGCAGCTCAGCCGGACTAGCGGGCAATGAGCAGTTCTTC
CDR3aa: CASSSAGLAGNEQFF
abundance: NA
j_gene: TRBJ2-1
len: 15
d_gene: TRBD2
v_gene: TRBV7-3

CDR3nt: TGTGCCAGCAGCTTGGACAGAGCCTACGAGCAGTACTTC
CDR3aa: CASSLDRAYEQYF
abundance: NA
j_gene: TRBJ2-7
len: 13
d_gene: NA
v_gene: TRBV5-6

CDR3nt: TGCGCCAGCAGCTTGGATGGTAGCGGGGTTGAGCAGTTCTTC
CDR3aa: CASSLDGSGVEQFF
abundance: NA
j_gene: TRBJ2-1
len: 14
d_gene: TRBD2
v_gene: TRBV5-1

CDR3nt: TGTGCCAGCTCACTCGGGGAAGGCTACACCTTC
CDR3aa: CASSLGEGYTF
abundance: NA
j_gene: TRBJ1-2
len: 11
d_gene: NA
v_gene: TRBV18

CDR3nt: TGCGCCAGCAGCTTCCCCGACAGGGAGAACACTGAAGCTTTCTTT
CDR3aa: CASSFPDRENTEAFF
abundance: once
j_gene: TRBJ1-1
len: 15
d_gene: TRBD1
v_gene: TRBV5-1

CDR3nt: TGTGCCATCAGGGGAACAGGACAACATCATGGCTACACCTTC
CDR3aa: CAIRGTGQHHGYTF
abundance: NA
j_gene: TRBJ1-2
len: 14
d_gene: NA
v_gene: TRBV10-3

CDR3nt: TGTGCCAGCAGCCTTACAGGGCATAACGGAGAGACCCAGTACTTC
CDR3aa: CASSLTGHNGETQYF
abundance: once
j_gene: TRBJ2-5
len: 15
d_gene: NA
v_gene: TRBV11-3

CDR3nt: TGTGCCAGCAGTCCCCAGGGACAGCCACAAAATTCACCCCTCCACTTT
CDR3aa: CASSPQGQPQNSPLHF
abundance: NA
j_gene: TRBJ1-6
len: 16
d_gene: TRBD1
v_gene: TRBV27

CDR3nt: TGTGCCAGCTGGTCAAGAGGACATCAGCATTTT
CDR3aa: CASWSRGHQHF
abundance: NA
j_gene: TRBJ1-5
len: 11
d_gene: NA
v_gene: TRBV2

CDR3nt: TGCGCCAGCAGCTTGGAGTTGAGGAGGGGACTGACCCAGTACTTC
CDR3aa: CASSLELRRGLTQYF
abundance: NA
j_gene: TRBJ2-5
len: 15
d_gene: NA
v_gene: TRBV5-1

CDR3nt: TGTGCCAGCAGTCCAGACGGGACTACGTATGGCTACACCTTC
CDR3aa: CASSPDGTTYGYTF
abundance: NA
j_gene: TRBJ1-2
len: 14
d_gene: NA
v_gene: TRBV7-3

CDR3nt: TGTGCCAGCAGCTTAGAGCAGGGATTCTACGAGCAGTACTTC
CDR3aa: CASSLEQGFYEQYF
abundance: NA
j_gene: TRBJ2-7
len: 14
d_gene: NA
v_gene: TRBV7-8

CDR3nt: TGTGCCAGCAGCGTAATTGGGCCCGGGGGCACAGATACGCAGTATTTT
CDR3aa: CASSVIGPGGTDTQYF
abundance: NA
j_gene: TRBJ2-3
len: 16
d_gene: NA
v_gene: TRBV9

CDR3nt: TGTGCCAGCAGCCAAAAGGGGGTTGGCTATGGCTACACCTTC
CDR3aa: CASSQKGVGYGYTF
abundance: NA
j_gene: TRBJ1-2
len: 14
d_gene: NA
v_gene: TRBV3-1/TRBV3-2

CDR3nt: TGTGCCACCCAGGTAGGGGGCGGCTCCTATAATTCACCCCTCCACTTT
CDR3aa: CATQVGGGSYNSPLHF
abundance: NA
j_gene: TRBJ1-6
len: 16
d_gene: TRBD1
v_gene: TRBV28

CDR3nt: TGTGCCAGCATTCGAAACCGACAGGGCCCGACCTACAATGAGCAGTTCTTC
CDR3aa: CASIRNRQGPTYNEQFF
abundance: NA
j_gene: TRBJ2-1
len: 17
d_gene: TRBD1
v_gene: TRBV2

CDR3nt: TGCGCCAGCAGTCGGACAGGGGGGATCACTGAAGCTTTCTTT
CDR3aa: CASSRTGGITEAFF
abundance: NA
j_gene: TRBJ1-1
len: 14
d_gene: TRBD1
v_gene: TRBV10-1

CDR3nt: TGTGCCAGCAGCCAAGTAATAGGTTCCGCCAGGACAGAAGCTTTCTTT
CDR3aa: CASSQVIGSARTEAFF
abundance: NA
j_gene: TRBJ1-1
len: 16
d_gene: NA
v_gene: TRBV4-2

CDR3nt: TGTGCCAGCAGCCAAGGGTTGCAGGGCGGGGGAGCGGACATTCAGTACTTC
CDR3aa: CASSQGLQGGGADIQYF
abundance: NA
j_gene: TRBJ2-4
len: 17
d_gene: TRBD2
v_gene: TRBV4-2

CDR3nt: TGCAGCGTTGCGGGGAAATTGAACACTGAAGCTTTCTTT
CDR3aa: CSVAGKLNTEAFF
abundance: NA
j_gene: TRBJ1-1
len: 13
d_gene: NA
v_gene: TRBV29-1

CDR3nt: TGTGCCAGCTCACGGATGGGGCGAGGAGACACTGAAGCTTTCTTT
CDR3aa: CASSRMGRGDTEAFF
abundance: NA
j_gene: TRBJ1-1
len: 15
d_gene: NA
v_gene: TRBV18

CDR3nt: TGTGCCAGTAGGGACAGGGCGGGGACAGATACGCAGTATTTT
CDR3aa: CASRDRAGTDTQYF
abundance: NA
j_gene: TRBJ2-3
len: 14
d_gene: TRBD1
v_gene: TRBV19

CDR3nt: TGTGCCAGCAGCTCTCGACAGGCGATGAACACTGAAGCTTTCTTT
CDR3aa: CASSSRQAMNTEAFF
abundance: NA
j_gene: TRBJ1-1
len: 15
d_gene: NA
v_gene: TRBV6-5

CDR3nt: TGTGCCAGCAGTTTAACCTCGAGCGGGGAGCTGTTTTTT
CDR3aa: CASSLTSSGELFF
abundance: NA
j_gene: TRBJ2-2
len: 13
d_gene: NA
v_gene: TRBV12-3/TRBV12-4

CDR3nt: TGTGCCACCAGCAGAGAGCCGGGGCGGGGCTACGAGCAGTACTTC
CDR3aa: CATSREPGRGYEQYF
abundance: NA
j_gene: TRBJ2-7
len: 15
d_gene: NA
v_gene: TRBV15

CDR3nt: TGTGCCAGTAGTCTTAATAGCAATCAGCCCCAGCATTTT
CDR3aa: CASSLNSNQPQHF
abundance: NA
j_gene: TRBJ1-5
len: 13
d_gene: NA
v_gene: TRBV19

CDR3nt: TGTGCCAGCACCCCCGGACAGGGCTCTTCACCCCTCCACTTT
CDR3aa: CASTPGQGSSPLHF
abundance: NA
j_gene: TRBJ1-6
len: 14
d_gene: TRBD1
v_gene: TRBV5-8

CDR3nt: TGTGCCAGCAGCGAAGGGAGAGCTGGAAACACCATATATTTT
CDR3aa: CASSEGRAGNTIYF
abundance: NA
j_gene: TRBJ1-3
len: 14
d_gene: NA
v_gene: TRBV9

CDR3nt: TGTGCCAGCAGTTATGGCGACAGCTCTGGAAACACCATATATTTT
CDR3aa: CASSYGDSSGNTIYF
abundance: NA
j_gene: TRBJ1-3
len: 15
d_gene: NA
v_gene: TRBV6-5

CDR3nt: TGTGCCAGCAGCCAACTCACAGGGTCGGGGAACACTGAAGCTTTCTTT
CDR3aa: CASSQLTGSGNTEAFF
abundance: NA
j_gene: TRBJ1-1
len: 16
d_gene: NA
v_gene: TRBV3-1/TRBV3-2

CDR3nt: TGTGCCAGCAGTTTAGGGCGGGGCGGCGGTTACGAGCAGTACTTC
CDR3aa: CASSLGRGGGYEQYF
abundance: NA
j_gene: TRBJ2-7
len: 15
d_gene: NA
v_gene: TRBV27

CDR3nt: TGCGCCAGCAGCTTGGCCACCGGGGGAGGCACTGAAGCTTTCTTT
CDR3aa: CASSLATGGGTEAFF
abundance: NA
j_gene: TRBJ1-1
len: 15
d_gene: NA
v_gene: TRBV5-1